This is a list of T cell receptor beta chains from one sample in a study of cytomegalovirus exposure and HLA in healthy donors. Sequenced by immunoSEQ multiplex PCR; TCRdb stores in-frame clones only, minus some. The sample yields about 140,000 clones, 80% to 85% seen once. Sequencing was done on a sample of PBMCs. These receptors all stem from a female donor in good health and CMV-seronegative. CDR3s include the opening cysteine and the closing phenylalanine or tryptophan. A D gene is named only where the DNA matches it firmly. Size tells how often a clone was seen (once, few, many) or the class of an expanded clone, and some rows leave it out.

v_gene: TRBV29-1
j_gene: TRBJ2-1
abundance: NA
d_gene: TRBD1
CDR3nt: TGCAGCGTTGGGGTTACCGGGACAGCCCATCACAATGAGCAGTTCTTC
CDR3aa: CSVGVTGTAHHNEQFF

v_gene: TRBV7-6
j_gene: TRBJ2-5
abundance: NA
d_gene: TRBD1
CDR3nt: TGTGCCAGCAGCCCGGGACAGGGGGACCAAGAGACCCAGTACTTC
CDR3aa: CASSPGQGDQETQYF

v_gene: TRBV9
j_gene: TRBJ1-2
abundance: once
d_gene: TRBD1
CDR3nt: TGTGCCAGCAGCGTAGTGTCCGAACCGGGACAGGGGGACTATGGCTACACCTTC
CDR3aa: CASSVVSEPGQGDYGYTF

v_gene: TRBV5-4
j_gene: TRBJ2-3
abundance: few
d_gene: NA
CDR3nt: TGTGCCAGCAGCTTGGGAGGAGACAGCTCAGATACGCAGTATTTT
CDR3aa: CASSLGGDSSDTQYF

v_gene: TRBV5-4
j_gene: TRBJ2-1
abundance: once
d_gene: TRBD2
CDR3nt: TGTGCCAGCAGCCAGGGAGGGACTAGCGGCTACAATGAGCAGTTCTTC
CDR3aa: CASSQGGTSGYNEQFF

v_gene: TRBV7-9
j_gene: TRBJ2-7
abundance: few
d_gene: NA
CDR3nt: TGTGCCAGCAGCTTGGCGGTGAACGAGCAGTACTTC
CDR3aa: CASSLAVNEQYF

v_gene: TRBV2
j_gene: TRBJ2-7
abundance: NA
d_gene: NA
CDR3nt: TGTGCCAGCACTGGACAGATTTACGAGCAGTACTTC
CDR3aa: CASTGQIYEQYF

v_gene: TRBV7-2
j_gene: TRBJ2-1
abundance: few
d_gene: NA
CDR3nt: TGTGCCAGCAGCGAGCTAGGTTATGAGCAGTTCTTC
CDR3aa: CASSELGYEQFF

v_gene: TRBV5-1
j_gene: TRBJ2-2
abundance: few
d_gene: TRBD2
CDR3nt: TGCGCCAGCAGGCCGGGGACTAGTAGTACCGGGGAGCTGTTTTTT
CDR3aa: CASRPGTSSTGELFF

v_gene: TRBV28
j_gene: TRBJ1-1
abundance: NA
d_gene: NA
CDR3nt: TGTGCCATCAGCAGCGCCATGAACACTGAAGCTTTCTTT
CDR3aa: CAISSAMNTEAFF

v_gene: TRBV27
j_gene: TRBJ2-7
abundance: NA
d_gene: TRBD1
CDR3nt: TGTGCCAGCAGTCTGCGACAGGGGGCCTACGAGCAGTACTTC
CDR3aa: CASSLRQGAYEQYF

v_gene: TRBV2
j_gene: TRBJ2-3
abundance: NA
d_gene: TRBD2
CDR3nt: TGTGCCAGCAGGACTACTAGCGGAGACACAGATACGCAGTATTTT
CDR3aa: CASRTTSGDTDTQYF

v_gene: TRBV19
j_gene: TRBJ2-2
abundance: NA
d_gene: NA
CDR3nt: TGTGCCAGTCAAGAGGTCACCATGGCGGGGACCGGGGAGCTGTTTTTT
CDR3aa: CASQEVTMAGTGELFF

v_gene: TRBV7-9
j_gene: TRBJ2-3
abundance: NA
d_gene: TRBD2
CDR3nt: TGTGCCAGCAGCTCCTCTAGCGGGAGGGTTAGTGGCACAGATACGCAGTATTTT
CDR3aa: CASSSSSGRVSGTDTQYF

v_gene: TRBV5-6
j_gene: TRBJ1-1
abundance: NA
d_gene: TRBD1
CDR3nt: TGTGCCAGCAGTCCTACCGGCAGGGGGCTGTTCACTGAAGCTTTCTTT
CDR3aa: CASSPTGRGLFTEAFF

v_gene: TRBV7-3
j_gene: TRBJ2-1
abundance: NA
d_gene: NA
CDR3nt: TGTGCCAGCAGCTTATTCTCTACGAGCTCCTACAATGAGCAGTTCTTC
CDR3aa: CASSLFSTSSYNEQFF

v_gene: TRBV9
j_gene: TRBJ2-1
abundance: NA
d_gene: TRBD2
CDR3nt: TGTGCCAGCAGCGTTGTTCCGGGAGGCGAGCAGTTCTTC
CDR3aa: CASSVVPGGEQFF

v_gene: TRBV5-1
j_gene: TRBJ2-6
abundance: NA
d_gene: NA
CDR3nt: TGCGCCAGCAGCCCGAATGTAGCTGGGGCCAACGTCCTGACTTTC
CDR3aa: CASSPNVAGANVLTF

v_gene: TRBV6-5
j_gene: TRBJ2-3
abundance: few
d_gene: TRBD1
CDR3nt: TGTGCCAGCAAACTCGGGACAGGAACAGATACGCAGTATTTT
CDR3aa: CASKLGTGTDTQYF

v_gene: TRBV9
j_gene: TRBJ1-4
abundance: NA
d_gene: NA
CDR3nt: TGTGCCAGCAGCGTAGGACGATTGTGGGCAGAGAATGAAAAACTGTTTTTT
CDR3aa: CASSVGRLWAENEKLFF

v_gene: TRBV5-8
j_gene: TRBJ2-1
abundance: NA
d_gene: TRBD2
CDR3nt: TGTGCCAGCAGCTTAGGGCTAGCGGGGTACAATGAGCAGTTCTTC
CDR3aa: CASSLGLAGYNEQFF

v_gene: TRBV10-2
j_gene: TRBJ1-1
abundance: NA
d_gene: NA
CDR3nt: TGCGCCAGCAAGTGGCAGAACACTGAAGCTTTCTTT
CDR3aa: CASKWQNTEAFF

v_gene: TRBV28
j_gene: TRBJ1-4
abundance: NA
d_gene: NA
CDR3nt: TGTGCCAGCAGTACACACCCGGGACTACAACTGTTTTTT
CDR3aa: CASSTHPGLQLFF

v_gene: TRBV25-1
j_gene: TRBJ2-5
abundance: NA
d_gene: NA
CDR3nt: TGTGCCAGCAGTGAATCACTAGGTCAAGAGACCCAGTACTTC
CDR3aa: CASSESLGQETQYF

v_gene: TRBV28
j_gene: TRBJ2-7
abundance: NA
d_gene: TRBD2
CDR3nt: TGTGCCAGCAGTTTGACTAGCGGCTACGAGCAGTACTTC
CDR3aa: CASSLTSGYEQYF

v_gene: TRBV18
j_gene: TRBJ1-4
abundance: once
d_gene: TRBD1
CDR3nt: TGTGCCAGCTCACCTCCTAGTAACAAGGGGGCGGAAAAACTGTTTTTT
CDR3aa: CASSPPSNKGAEKLFF

v_gene: TRBV14
j_gene: TRBJ2-5
abundance: NA
d_gene: TRBD2
CDR3nt: TGTGCCAGCAGCCTCTGGACTAGCGGGACCTGGGAGACCCAGTACTTC
CDR3aa: CASSLWTSGTWETQYF

v_gene: TRBV28
j_gene: TRBJ1-5
abundance: NA
d_gene: TRBD1
CDR3nt: TGTGCCAGCAGACGGACAGGGGAACAGCCCCAGCATTTT
CDR3aa: CASRRTGEQPQHF

v_gene: TRBV15
j_gene: TRBJ2-7
abundance: NA
d_gene: TRBD2
CDR3nt: TGTGCCACCAGCAGAGGCATAGCGGGAGGCCCCTCCTACGAGCAGTACTTC
CDR3aa: CATSRGIAGGPSYEQYF

v_gene: TRBV19
j_gene: TRBJ1-1
abundance: NA
d_gene: NA
CDR3nt: TGTGCCAGTAGTATAGCGGGGGGCGCAGGGTATACTGAAGCTTTCTTT
CDR3aa: CASSIAGGAGYTEAFF

v_gene: TRBV25-1
j_gene: TRBJ2-7
abundance: NA
d_gene: TRBD2
CDR3nt: TGTGCCAGCTCCGGGACTAGCGGAGCCTACGAGCAGTACTTC
CDR3aa: CASSGTSGAYEQYF

v_gene: TRBV27
j_gene: TRBJ2-7
abundance: NA
d_gene: TRBD2
CDR3nt: TGTGCCAGCAGTTTTCTAGCGGGAGAGGTTGAGGTCGAGCAGTACTTC
CDR3aa: CASSFLAGEVEVEQYF

v_gene: TRBV27
j_gene: TRBJ1-3
abundance: NA
d_gene: TRBD1
CDR3nt: TGTGCCAGCAGCCCAGGGGGCTCTGGAAACACCATATATTTT
CDR3aa: CASSPGGSGNTIYF

v_gene: TRBV7-7
j_gene: TRBJ2-5
abundance: NA
d_gene: TRBD2
CDR3nt: TGTGCTAGCAGCTCGGGACTAGCGGGAGTAAAAGAGACCCAGTACTTC
CDR3aa: CASSSGLAGVKETQYF

v_gene: TRBV7-9
j_gene: TRBJ2-5
abundance: NA
d_gene: NA
CDR3nt: TGTGCCAGCAGCTTCCATTTAGACAAAAAAGAGACCCAGTACTTC
CDR3aa: CASSFHLDKKETQYF

v_gene: TRBV7-8
j_gene: TRBJ2-1
abundance: NA
d_gene: TRBD2
CDR3nt: TGTGCCAGCACGTATCTAGCGGGAGGGCCCTACAATGAGCAGTTCTTC
CDR3aa: CASTYLAGGPYNEQFF

v_gene: TRBV4-1
j_gene: TRBJ2-3
abundance: NA
d_gene: NA
CDR3nt: TGCGCCAGCAGCCAAGACCCTAGAAGCACAGATACGCAGTATTTT
CDR3aa: CASSQDPRSTDTQYF

v_gene: TRBV5-1
j_gene: TRBJ2-7
abundance: few
d_gene: TRBD2
CDR3nt: TGCGCCAGCAGCCCCCCGGGACTAGCGGGAGTCGGCGAGCAGTACTTC
CDR3aa: CASSPPGLAGVGEQYF

v_gene: TRBV6-6
j_gene: TRBJ1-5
abundance: NA
d_gene: NA
CDR3nt: TGTGCCAGCAGTGCGGAGAACTATAGCAATCAGCCCCAGCATTTT
CDR3aa: CASSAENYSNQPQHF

v_gene: TRBV10-3
j_gene: TRBJ1-5
abundance: NA
d_gene: NA
CDR3nt: TGTGCCATCAGTACAGGGAATCAGCCCCAGCATTTT
CDR3aa: CAISTGNQPQHF

v_gene: TRBV29-1
j_gene: TRBJ2-3
abundance: NA
d_gene: TRBD2
CDR3nt: TGCAGCGTTGGGGGGAATATAGCGGGATTGGGCACAGATACGCAGTATTTT
CDR3aa: CSVGGNIAGLGTDTQYF

v_gene: TRBV5-4
j_gene: TRBJ2-1
abundance: NA
d_gene: NA
CDR3nt: TGTGCCAGCAGCTTGGCGGTGCGAGGGGGCAATGAGCAGTTCTTC
CDR3aa: CASSLAVRGGNEQFF

v_gene: TRBV18
j_gene: TRBJ2-5
abundance: NA
d_gene: TRBD1
CDR3nt: TGTGCCAGCTCACTAACAGGGGCGGAGACCCAGTACTTC
CDR3aa: CASSLTGAETQYF

v_gene: TRBV27
j_gene: TRBJ2-3
abundance: few
d_gene: TRBD2
CDR3nt: TGTGCCAGCAGTACAACTAGCGGGAGGCCAGATACGCAGTATTTT
CDR3aa: CASSTTSGRPDTQYF